A single sample is the source of the 3 T cell receptor beta chains below, sequenced in a study of cytomegalovirus exposure and HLA in healthy donors. Primers: 60 Vbeta forward and 13 Jbeta reverse. Profiled with immunoSEQ multiplex PCR; TCRdb holds only in-frame clones, not every one. This sample yields 35,000 to 45,000 clones, of which about four fifths are seen a single time; 9.3% belongs to the top ten. Specimen: PBMCs. These receptor sequences come from a woman between 40 and 50 years old in good health and CMV-seronegative.

This clone has more than one count but fewer than ten. The rearrangement links TRBV29-1 to TRBJ1-1, with D perhaps matching TRBD1 (5 bases). CDR3 size: 13 residues. The germline V gene encodes CDR1 SQVTM and CDR2 ANQGSEA. V was cut by 6 bases and J by 0 bases, with 11 bases left in between. CDR3 amino acids: CSVVQVLNTEAFF. CDR3 nucleotides: TGCAGCGTCGTACAGGTCCTGAACACTGAAGCTTTCTTT. Supplemented by reference TRBV29-1 and TRBJ1-1, the full variable domain reads SAVISQKPSRDICQRGTSLTIQCQVDSQVTMMFWYRQQPGQSLTLIATANQGSEATYESGFVIDKFPISRPNLTFSTLTVSNMSPEDSSIYLCSVVQVLNTEAFFGQGTRLTVV.

This clone was detected a few times. The chain joins TRBV7-2 to TRBJ2-7; 13 positions match TRBD2. CDR3 length: 14 amino acids. V was clipped by 5 bases and J by 3 bases; unmatched bases: 1. Germline CDR1 is SGHTA and CDR2 is FQGNSA. The CDR3 DNA is TGTGCCAGCAGCAGACTAGCGGGGGGCTACGAGCAGTACGTC. Translation: CASSRLAGGYEQYV.

The chain links TRBV11-2 to TRBJ2-5, with 7 bases aligning to TRBD1. CDR3 length: 14 amino acids. Germline trimming cut 1 base from V and 6 bases from J; bases unmatched to any gene: 5. The germline V gene has CDR1 SGHAT and CDR2 FQNNGV. Here the CDR3 DNA reads TGTGCCAGCAGCTTAGTAGAACAGGGGAAGACCCAGTACTTC. Translation: CASSLVEQGKTQYF.